Listed here are 20 T cell receptor beta chains from one sample, sequenced in a study of blood T cells in healthy people across ages. A second 7 to 11 cycle PCR used barcoded and J-beta primers. Via MiXCR, TCRdb re-called the 5' RACE reads, giving one row per CDR3 protein. The table lists some 1.4 million distinct CDR3 sequences, around 42% of them singletons, with approximately 7.9% in the top ten. The sample comprised blood. The source of these receptors is a woman between 18 and 29 years old in good health.

The chain has TRBV5-6 and TRBJ2-7; D possibly corresponds to TRBD1 (7 bases). The V gene lost 4 bases and the J gene lost 2 bases, with 13 bases spanning the gap. The germline V gene has CDR1 SGHDT and CDR2 YYEEEE. The CDR3 runs 14 residues. The DNA for the CDR3 is TGTGCCAGCAGCGCGGGACAGTCCCCCTACGAGCAGTACTTC. Protein sequence: CASSAGQSPYEQYF.

This clonotype was seen a handful of times. J is TRBJ1-2 and V is TRBV3-1; 9 nucleotides line up with TRBD1. Trimming at V came to 6 bases and at J to 8 bases, leaving 10 bases not matched to a gene. This CDR3 region has 14 residues. Germline V lookup: CDR1 LGHDT, CDR2 YNNKEL (reference sequence). The CDR3 is CASSLTTGGRGYTF. CDR3 nucleotide sequence: TGTGCCAGCAGTCTCACGACAGGGGGGAGAGGCTACACCTTC. The whole variable domain, filled in from reference TRBV3-1 and TRBJ1-2, reads DTAVSQTPKYLVTQMGNDKSIKCEQNLGHDTMYWYKQDSKKFLKIMFSYNNKELIINETVPNRFSPKSPDKAHLNLHINSLELGDSAVYFCASSLTTGGRGYTFGSGTRLTVV.

The sample holds a few counts of this clonotype. The chain employs TRBV20-1 and TRBJ1-6, with D maybe TRBD1 (6 bases). The germline CDR1 and CDR2 sequences are DFQATT and SNEGSKA (reference sequence). The CDR3 loop spans 12 amino acids. V gave up 7 bases and J gave up 10 bases, with 14 bases separating them. The CDR3 sequence is CSVSGGLSPLHF. CDR3 nucleotide sequence: TGCAGTGTTAGCGGGGGCTTATCACCCCTCCACTTT.

The chain links TRBV7-2 to TRBJ1-1; D ambiguous. Per germline, CDR1 SGHTA and CDR2 FQGNSA. The germline V and J ends were trimmed by 1 base and 7 bases, with 13 bases remaining between them. This CDR3 region has 14 residues. Here the CDR3 DNA reads TGTGCCAGCAGCTTAGATTGGGGAGTGGGTGAAGCTTTCTTT. Translating gives CASSLDWGVGEAFF.

This clonotype was detected only a few times. V gene TRBV2 combines with J gene TRBJ2-1; TRBD1 aligns across 7 bases. Germline-derived CDR1 and CDR2 are SNHLY and FYNNEI. The junction had 4 bases not matched to a gene; V was cut back by 5 bases and J by 3 bases. The CDR3 is made up of 14 amino acids. The CDR3 here is CASSRDRDYNEQFF. For the CDR3, the DNA is TGTGCCAGCAGTAGGGACAGAGACTACAATGAGCAGTTCTTC.

The CDR3 sequence is CASSFWYWGTGEYSNQPQHF. CDR3 nucleotides: TGTGCCAGCAGTTTTTGGTATTGGGGGACCGGCGAATATAGCAATCAGCCCCAGCATTTT. V usage is TRBV12-3 or TRBV12-4 and J usage is TRBJ1-5, with D tentatively TRBD1 (5 bases). Trimming removed 3 bases from V and 0 bases from J, with 24 bases in between. The CDR3 loop spans 20 amino acids.

This clonotype was seen a few times. The rearrangement links TRBV6-5 to TRBJ2-5; 9 nucleotides line up with TRBD1. CDR3 length: 15 amino acids. After removal of 2 bases from V and 0 bases from J, the junction contained 1 base not matched to a gene. Looked up from germline, CDR1 is MNHEY and CDR2 is SVGAGI. The CDR3 is CASSYGQGYQETQYF. The CDR3 DNA reads TGTGCCAGCAGTTACGGACAGGGGTACCAAGAGACCCAGTACTTC.

The rearrangement links TRBV11-2 to TRBJ2-5; the match to TRBD2 covers 10 bases. Germline V gene sequence: CDR1 SGHAT, CDR2 FQNNGV. This CDR3 comprises 14 residues. The V gene end was trimmed by 5 bases and the J gene end by 13 bases; junction bases not matched to a gene: 13. The CDR3 bases are TGTGCCAGCAGCACTACTAGCGGGGACTTTGCATGGTACTTC. Translation: CASSTTSGDFAWYF.

V usage is TRBV5-1 and J usage is TRBJ2-1; unclear D gene. Germline V lookup: CDR1 SGHRS, CDR2 YFSETQ. The CDR3 totals 14 residues. Trimming cost V 1 base and J 8 bases, with 13 bases left between them. The CDR3 nucleotides are TGCGCCAGCAGCTTGCGTGCCTCGGTCGATGAGCAGTTCTTC. It is translated as CASSLRASVDEQFF. Together with reference TRBV5-1 and TRBJ2-1, the CDR3 gives the full variable domain: KAGVTQTPRYLIKTRGQQVTLSCSPISGHRSVSWYQQTPGQGLQFLFEYFSETQRNKGNFPGRFSGRQFSNSRSEMNVSTLELGDSALYLCASSLRASVDEQFFGPGTRLTVL.

The gene calls are TRBV5-5 and TRBJ1-6, with D possibly TRBD1 on 5 matching bases. The V end was cut by 0 bases, the J end by 4 bases, with 11 bases between. This CDR3 comprises 16 residues. CDR1 is SGHKS, CDR2 YYEKEE, per germline (reference sequence). The CDR3 nucleotides read TGTGCCAGCAGCTTGGCTCGACAGCCATATAATTCACCCCTCCACTTT. As protein: CASSLARQPYNSPLHF.

V is TRBV5-1 and J is TRBJ1-1; 10 bases fit TRBD1. Germline V gives CDR1 SGHRS, CDR2 YFSETQ. The J segment lost 6 bases and the V segment lost 4 bases, leaving 6 bases of the junction unmatched. This CDR3 is built from 14 residues. CDR3 amino acids: CASSATGGIAEAFF. The CDR3 coding sequence is TGCGCCAGCAGCGCGACAGGGGGCATCGCTGAAGCTTTCTTT. The full variable domain, in which reference TRBV5-1 and TRBJ1-1 provide the parts outside the CDR3, is KAGVTQTPRYLIKTRGQQVTLSCSPISGHRSVSWYQQTPGQGLQFLFEYFSETQRNKGNFPGRFSGRQFSNSRSEMNVSTLELGDSALYLCASSATGGIAEAFFGQGTRLTVV.

This clonotype was recorded many times. This chain uses TRBV5-1 with TRBJ1-1; D is ambiguous. V lost 2 bases, J lost 1 base, and 12 bases lay in between. Germline V CDR1 and CDR2: SGHRS, YFSETQ. The CDR3 loop spans 15 amino acids. The CDR3 DNA sequence: TGCGCCAGCAGCTTATTCTCTGGGAAGAACACTGAAGCTTTCTTT. Encoded protein: CASSLFSGKNTEAFF.

This chain links TRBV20-1 with TRBJ2-3; TRBD2 is a possible D gene (5 bases). The germline CDR1 and CDR2 sequences are DFQATT and SNEGSKA (reference sequence). Trimming removed 6 bases from V and 7 bases from J, with 23 bases in between. This CDR3 is built from 15 residues. CDR3 nucleotides: TGCAGTGCCGTTCCCTTGGGAGTGCGAGCAAATACGCAGTATTTT. It yields the protein CSAVPLGVRANTQYF.

This chain uses TRBV5-1 with TRBJ2-1; 12 bases map to TRBD2. V was pared by 4 bases and J by 7 bases, with 15 bases of the junction left unmatched. CDR1 is SGHRS, CDR2 YFSETQ, per germline. The CDR3 is 18 residues long. CDR3 residues: CASSATVLAGGQGNEQFF. The CDR3 DNA sequence: TGCGCCAGCAGCGCAACGGTGCTAGCGGGGGGGCAAGGTAATGAGCAGTTCTTC.

The chain couples TRBV7-2 to TRBJ2-5; 8 nucleotides match TRBD2. CDR3 size: 17 residues. Per the germline V gene, CDR1 is SGHTA and CDR2 is FQGNSA. The V segment lost 2 bases and the J segment 11 bases; nucleotides outside the gene matches: 19. The CDR3 reads CASSLLVTSGRRNEQYF. CDR3 sequence (DNA): TGTGCCAGCAGCTTACTAGTCACCAGCGGGAGAAGGAATGAGCAGTACTTC.

This clonotype has only a few counts. The J gene is TRBJ1-1, the V gene TRBV7-6, with D possibly being TRBD1 (5 bases). Germline CDR1 reads SGHVS; CDR2 reads FNYEAQ. The CDR3 length is 16 residues. V was clipped by 2 bases and J by 6 bases, with 19 bases between them. CDR3 bases: TGTGCCAGCAGCTTATCGGGACGGGGGGTTTTCGCTGAAGCTTTCTTT. This gives the protein CASSLSGRGVFAEAFF.

This clonotype was detected once. This chain joins TRBV6-1 and TRBJ2-1; D is undetermined. V lost 7 bases and J lost 6, with 22 bases in between. Germline V gene data show CDR1 as MNHNS and CDR2 as SASEGT. The CDR3 has 16 residues. The CDR3 DNA follows: TGTGCCAGCACCCTAGACCCTTCCTTAACGGGCAATGAGCAGTTCTTC. This encodes CASTLDPSLTGNEQFF.

This chain uses TRBV20-1 with TRBJ2-3; the D is unclear. This CDR3 contains 12 residues. Germline V lookup: CDR1 DFQATT, CDR2 SNEGSKA (reference sequence). The germline V and J ends were trimmed by 6 bases and 7 bases, with 14 bases remaining between them. CDR3 bases: TGCAGTGCCCCCGGGCCTCCCAATACGCAGTATTTT. Translated, it gives CSAPGPPNTQYF.

The table lists this clonotype with a few counts. The rearrangement uses TRBV9 and TRBJ2-1, with 7 bases fitting TRBD2. J lost 7 bases, V lost 3 bases, and 7 bases had no gene match. Germline-derived CDR1 and CDR2 are SGDLS and YYNGEE. The CDR3 loop spans 14 amino acids. In nucleotides, the CDR3 is TGTGCCAGCAGCGGACGGGAGGCCGGGAATGAGCAGTTCTTC. This translates into CASSGREAGNEQFF.

The J gene is TRBJ1-2, the V gene TRBV6-6, with D perhaps TRBD1 (6 bases). Trimming shortened V by 5 bases and J by 5 bases, and 24 bases separated the two germline ends. This CDR3 is 17 amino acids long. Germline V gene lookup returns CDR1 MNHNY and CDR2 SVGAGI (reference sequence). CDR3 coding DNA: TGTGCCAGCAGTCCCTCTTGGGGACAAAAAACGGTATATGGCTACACCTTC. It codes for CASSPSWGQKTVYGYTF.